One and the same sample provided the 30 T cell receptor beta chains below, sequenced in a study of OX40 agonist ivuxolimab in advanced cancers. Sequenced by immunoSEQ multiplex PCR; TCRdb stores in-frame clones only, minus some. The table includes 34,000 or so clones, 81% detected once. The specimen was CD4+ or CD8+ T cells sorted from blood, collected in a trial of the OX40 agonist ivuxolimab. The receptor set was obtained from an adult with an advanced solid tumor such as melanoma, head and neck, liver or kidney cancer.

This chain uses TRBV30 with TRBJ2-5; 9 bases match TRBD2. V dropped 6 bases and J dropped 1; count of bases not matched to a gene: 9. CDR1 is GTSNPN and CDR2 is SVGIG in the germline V gene (reference sequence). The CDR3 runs 15 residues. In DNA form, the CDR3 reads TGTGCCTGCAAGACTAGCGGAGGAGCCCAAGAGACCCAGTACTTC. It translates to CACKTSGGAQETQYF.

This chain uses TRBV7-9 with TRBJ1-2; D is possibly TRBD1 (6 bases). The germline V and J ends were trimmed by 5 bases and 6 bases, with 22 bases remaining between them. Per germline, CDR1 SEHNR and CDR2 FQNEAQ (reference sequence). This CDR3 comprises 16 residues. The CDR3 loop is CASSPAGARGPDGYTF. In DNA form, the CDR3 reads TGTGCCAGCAGCCCCGCGGGGGCGCGGGGCCCTGATGGCTACACCTTC.

CDR3 region: CASSYVTGNEQFF. CDR3 nucleotides: TGTGCCAGCAGTTATGTGACCGGGAATGAGCAGTTCTTC. V is TRBV7-2 and J is TRBJ2-1; no firm D call. Germline V lookup: CDR1 SGHTA, CDR2 FQGNSA. V was shortened by 6 bases and J by 7 bases, with 13 bases between the two germline ends. The CDR3 has 13 residues.

The V gene is TRBV11-2, the J gene TRBJ2-4, with 8 bases aligning to TRBD2. V lost 1 base to trimming and J lost 5 bases; unmatched junction nucleotides: 7. CDR3 length: 16 amino acids. Germline assignment: CDR1 SGHAT and CDR2 FQNNGV. The CDR3: CASSLATTGLENIQYF. In nucleotides, the CDR3 is TGTGCCAGCAGCTTAGCTACGACGGGACTAGAAAACATTCAGTACTTC.

The V gene is TRBV28, the J gene TRBJ2-7; D not resolved. The CDR3 consists of 15 residues. Germline CDR1 is MDHEN and CDR2 is SYDVKM. V gave up 3 bases and J gave up 1 base, with 13 bases separating them. CDR3 in amino acids: CASSFSGSLSYEQYF. The CDR3 DNA reads as TGTGCCAGCAGTTTTTCTGGGTCTCTATCCTACGAGCAGTACTTC.

The chain has TRBV7-3 and TRBJ2-3, with 7 bases identical to TRBD2. This CDR3 comprises 14 residues. Germline trimming cut 6 bases from V and 0 bases from J; bases unmatched to any gene: 3. The V gene's germline CDR1 is SGHTA and CDR2 FQGTGA. The DNA of the CDR3 is TGTGCCAGCAGAATCGGGGGGAGCACAGATACGCAGTATTTT. Translation: CASRIGGSTDTQYF.

The V call is TRBV5-1, the J call TRBJ1-4; 9 bases match TRBD1. J lost 0 bases, V lost 4 bases, and 4 bases had no gene match. This CDR3 spans 16 amino acids. Germline loops: CDR1 SGHRS, CDR2 YFSETQ. CDR3 loop: CASSPGQGATNEKLFF. The CDR3 DNA sequence: TGCGCCAGCAGCCCGGGACAGGGAGCAACTAATGAAAAACTGTTTTTT.

Remarks on this clone: Germline is not matched at one junction end, which may reflect a read error. The rearrangement joins TRBV27 to TRBJ2-7, with 10 bases aligning to TRBD1. The CDR3 spans 13 residues. CDR1 MNHEY and CDR2 SMNVEV come from the germline V gene (reference sequence). CDR3 sequence (DNA): TGTGCCAGCAGGGGACAGGGGTCCTCGCCCCTTCTCTTC. This gives the protein CASRGQGSSPLLF.

The rearrangement uses TRBV5-1 and TRBJ1-4; 10 positions match TRBD1. CDR3 size: 14 residues. Trimming cost V 3 bases and J 6 bases; bases outside gene matches: 2. Per germline, CDR1 SGHRS and CDR2 YFSETQ. The CDR3 coding sequence is TGCGCCAGCAGCTACGGGACAGGGGATGAAAAACTGTTTTTT. Translated, it gives CASSYGTGDEKLFF.

In its sample, this clone was seen a few times. As DNA, the CDR3 is TGTGCCAGCAGTTTTCAACAGCGGGAGAATTCACCCCTCCACTTT. Translated, it gives CASSFQQRENSPLHF. The chain uses TRBV28 and TRBJ1-6; no firm D call. Germline CDR1 MDHEN, CDR2 SYDVKM. The V and J ends lost 3 bases and 7 bases respectively, with 13 bases between them. This CDR3 spans 15 amino acids. The variable domain in full, completed from reference TRBV28 and TRBJ1-6, reads DVKVTQSSRYLVKRTGEKVFLECVQDMDHENMFWYRQDPGLGLRLIYFSYDVKMKEKGDIPEGYSVSREKKERFSLILESASTNQTSMYLCASSFQQRENSPLHFGNGTRLTVT.

This sequence joins TRBV19 and TRBJ1-5; D uncertain. The CDR3 sequence is 12 residues long. Germline V gives CDR1 LNHDA, CDR2 SQIVND (reference sequence). Between the trimmed V and J ends, which lost 6 bases and 4 bases, there was a span of 7 bases. The CDR3 DNA reads TGTGCCAGTAGGACCCTTAATCAGCCCCAGCATTTT. This gives the protein CASRTLNQPQHF.

This clone was seen just once. The genes are TRBV7-3 and TRBJ2-3, with D possibly matching TRBD2 (5 bases). Per germline, CDR1 SGHTA and CDR2 FQGTGA. Between the trimmed V and J ends, which lost 0 bases and 6 bases, there was a span of 13 bases. This CDR3 is built from 15 residues. CDR3 residues: CASSLTGGLADTQYF. The CDR3 nucleotides are TGTGCCAGCAGCTTAACTGGAGGTTTGGCCGATACGCAGTATTTT.

This chain connects TRBV6-5 to TRBJ2-1, with D tentatively TRBD1 (5 bases). CDR3 length equals 14 residues. Trimming left V 0 bases short and J 5 bases short, with 8 bases between. Germline CDR1 and CDR2: MNHEY and SVGAGI. The chain's CDR3 is CASSYSSRDNEQFF. DNA for the CDR3: TGTGCCAGCAGTTACTCATCCAGGGACAATGAGCAGTTCTTC.

The rearrangement uses TRBV29-1 and TRBJ2-7; 9 bases match TRBD1. CDR3 length: 12 amino acids. Germline loops: CDR1 SQVTM, CDR2 ANQGSEA. Trimming removed 7 bases from V and 6 bases from J; junction bases left unmatched: 7. CDR3 in amino acids: CSGGQGGSEQYF. The CDR3, as DNA: TGCAGCGGGGGACAGGGAGGTAGCGAGCAGTACTTC.

J is TRBJ2-7 and V is TRBV25-1; 8 nucleotides agree with TRBD2. Germline V gene sequence: CDR1 MGHDK, CDR2 SYGVNS. V trimming: 8 bases; J trimming: 0 bases; junction bases outside the gene matches: 6. The CDR3 has 14 amino acids. In DNA, the CDR3 is TGTGCCAGCCTGGGCGGGAGGAGCTCCTACGAGCAGTACTTC. It encodes CASLGGRSSYEQYF.

This clone was seen only once. This sequence joins TRBV5-6 and TRBJ1-1; D is unclear. The CDR3 is 12 amino acids. Germline lookup yields CDR1 SGHDT and CDR2 YYEEEE. Deletions cut 3 bases from V and 5 bases from J, with 8 bases between. As DNA, the CDR3 is TGTGCCAGCAGCTCCGAGGGAACTGAAGCTTTCTTT. This translates into CASSSEGTEAFF.

V gene TRBV10-3 combines with J gene TRBJ1-6; D might be TRBD1 (5 bases). Trimming pared 10 bases from V and 8 bases from J, leaving 15 bases between. Germline V gives CDR1 ENHRY, CDR2 SYGVKD. The length of the CDR3 is 13 residues. The CDR3: CANRLGDDSPLHF. CDR3 coding DNA: TGTGCCAACCGCCTTGGGGACGATTCACCCCTCCACTTT.

This chain uses TRBV5-1 with TRBJ2-7, with D hard to call. CDR1 SGHRS and CDR2 YFSETQ come from the germline V gene. This CDR3 spans 12 amino acids. The V end lost 0 bases, the J end lost 2 bases, and 3 bases lay between the germline ends. The CDR3 DNA follows: TGCGCCAGCAGCTTGGTACCCTACGAGCAGTACTTC. Protein: CASSLVPYEQYF.

This clone has only a few counts. V usage is TRBV18 and J usage is TRBJ2-5; no reliable D call. Germline V gene data show CDR1 as KGHSH and CDR2 as LQKENI. There are 13 residues in the CDR3. Trimming took off 6 bases at V and 1 base at J, with 9 bases between the two ends. This CDR3 is CASSISGQETQYF. The DNA of the CDR3 is TGTGCCAGCTCTATATCGGGCCAAGAGACCCAGTACTTC. Looking up the rest from reference TRBV18 and TRBJ2-5 gives the full variable domain: NAGVMQNPRHLVRRRGQEARLRCSPMKGHSHVYWYRQLPEEGLKFMVYLQKENIIDESGMPKERFSAEFPKEGPSILRIQQVVRGDSAAYFCASSISGQETQYFGPGTRLLVL.

This clone was counted once. A read error may account for a junction end that differs from germline. The V and J genes are TRBV6-6 and TRBJ1-4; perhaps TRBD1 as D (5 bases). This CDR3 spans 15 amino acids. Germline lookup yields CDR1 MNHNY and CDR2 SVGAGI (reference sequence). The CDR3 DNA reads TGTGCCAGCAGTCACTCGACAGCCGATAATGAAAAACTGTTTTTT. It codes for CASSHSTADNEKLFF.

V usage is TRBV7-9 and J usage is TRBJ2-3, with TRBD1 matching 7 bases. This CDR3 region has 15 residues. After removal of 4 bases from V and 10 bases from J, the junction contained 14 bases not matched to a gene. Germline CDR1 is SEHNR and CDR2 is FQNEAQ (reference sequence). The DNA of the CDR3 is TGTGCCAGCAGCTACAGGGGCCCTAGCCCAGGGGCGCAGTATTTT. Translating it yields CASSYRGPSPGAQYF. The full variable domain, rest sourced from reference TRBV7-9 and TRBJ2-3, is DTGVSQNPRHKITKRGQNVTFRCDPISEHNRLYWYRQTLGQGPEFLTYFQNEAQLEKSRLLSDRFSAERPKGSFSTLEIQRTEQGDSAMYLCASSYRGPSPGAQYFGPGTRLTVL.

The chain carries TRBV10-1 and TRBJ2-3; D gene unclear. The ends were cut back, 3 bases at V and 1 base at J, with 14 bases in the middle. There are 16 residues in the CDR3. CDR1 and CDR2 from the germline V gene are WNHNN and SYGVQD (reference sequence). CDR3 residues: CASSDYGSPGTDTQYF. The CDR3 bases are TGCGCCAGCAGTGACTACGGGTCCCCTGGCACAGATACGCAGTATTTT.

The CDR3 loop reads CASSLTTGTDTQYF. CDR3 nucleotides: TGCGCCAGCAGCTTGACGACAGGCACAGATACGCAGTATTTT. This chain connects TRBV5-1 to TRBJ2-3; TRBD1 might be the D (5 bases). V lost 1 base, J lost 1 base, and 7 bases lay in between. The CDR3 consists of 14 residues. In germline, CDR1 is SGHRS, CDR2 YFSETQ.

V usage is TRBV7-3 and J usage is TRBJ1-6, with 7 nucleotides matching TRBD1. V shed 6 bases and J 9 bases; nucleotides not matched to a gene: 8. Germline CDR1 SGHTA, CDR2 FQGTGA. This CDR3 has 14 amino acids. CDR3 loop: CASSSQGMGSPLHF. The CDR3 coding sequence is TGTGCCAGCAGTTCACAGGGGATGGGTTCACCCCTCCACTTT.

This clone was picked up a small number of times. This chain joins TRBV9 and TRBJ1-1; D gene uncertain. Germline V lookup: CDR1 SGDLS, CDR2 YYNGEE. Trimming stripped 4 bases from V and 8 bases from J, with 6 bases between. The CDR3 consists of 10 residues. The CDR3: CASSFPEAFF. Here the CDR3 DNA reads TGTGCCAGCAGCTTCCCCGAAGCTTTCTTT. The entire variable domain, with the rest obtained from reference TRBV9 and TRBJ1-1, is as follows: DSGVTQTPKHLITATGQRVTLRCSPRSGDLSVYWYQQSLDQGLQFLIQYYNGEERAKGNILERFSAQQFPDLHSELNLSSLELGDSALYFCASSFPEAFFGQGTRLTVV.

This clone occurred a few times. The V call is TRBV2, the J call TRBJ1-5; 10 nucleotides line up with TRBD1. Germline values: CDR1 SNHLY, CDR2 FYNNEI. V was clipped by 6 bases and J by 7 bases; unmatched bases: 6. The CDR3 is made up of 14 amino acids. The CDR3 nucleotides are TGTGCCAGCAGCCTCGGACAGGGGGACCAGCCCCAGCATTTT. Its protein product is CASSLGQGDQPQHF.

The chain joins TRBV18 to TRBJ1-4; 8 bases are a match to TRBD1. The J segment lost 6 bases and the V segment lost 6 bases, leaving 6 bases of the junction unmatched. The length of the CDR3 is 14 residues. The V gene's germline CDR1 is KGHSH and CDR2 LQKENI. CDR3 coding DNA: TGTGCCAGCTCCCCCGGGACAGGCTATGAAAAACTGTTTTTT. Encoded protein: CASSPGTGYEKLFF.

The chain combines TRBV7-9 with TRBJ2-7; no reliable D call. CDR3 length: 12 amino acids. The germline gives CDR1 SEHNR, CDR2 FQNEAQ (reference sequence). Trimming removed 4 bases at V and 3 bases at J, with 7 bases between. DNA of the CDR3: TGTGCCAGCAGCTCCAGCTACTACGAGCAGTACTTC. This translates into CASSSSYYEQYF.

The chain employs TRBV6-1 and TRBJ2-5, with a tentative D call TRBD2 (5 bases). The germline V gene has CDR1 MNHNS and CDR2 SASEGT. The V and J ends lost 6 bases and 2 bases respectively, with 16 bases between them. This CDR3 is 15 amino acids long. DNA for the CDR3: TGTGCCAGCAGGTTACCTGTGAGGAGGCAAGAGACCCAGTACTTC. Translating gives CASRLPVRRQETQYF.

Only one count was recorded for this clone. This chain connects TRBV6-5 to TRBJ1-5, with unresolved D. Germline V gives CDR1 MNHEY, CDR2 SVGAGI. The CDR3 loop spans 14 amino acids. Trimming left V 5 bases short and J 1 base short, with 9 bases between. DNA for the CDR3: TGTGCCAGCAGTAAAGGGAAGAGCAATCAGCCCCAGCATTTT. Protein sequence: CASSKGKSNQPQHF.